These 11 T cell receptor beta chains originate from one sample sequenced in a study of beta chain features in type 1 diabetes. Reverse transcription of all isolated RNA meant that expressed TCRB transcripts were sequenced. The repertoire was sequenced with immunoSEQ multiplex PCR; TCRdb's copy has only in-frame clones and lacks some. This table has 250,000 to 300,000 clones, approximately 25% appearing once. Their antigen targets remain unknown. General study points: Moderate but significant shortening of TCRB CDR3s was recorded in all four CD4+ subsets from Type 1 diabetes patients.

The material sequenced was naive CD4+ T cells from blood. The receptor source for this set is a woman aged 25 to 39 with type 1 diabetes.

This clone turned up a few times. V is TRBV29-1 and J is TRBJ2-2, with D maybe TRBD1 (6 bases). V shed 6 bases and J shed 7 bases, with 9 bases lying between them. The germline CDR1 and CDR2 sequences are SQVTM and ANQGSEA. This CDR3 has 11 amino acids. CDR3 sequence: CSVRGIGELFF. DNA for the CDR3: TGCAGCGTGAGGGGGATCGGGGAGCTGTTTTTT.

CDR3 region: CASSFVTAYEQYF. The CDR3 bases are TGTGCCAGCAGCTTCGTGACAGCCTACGAGCAGTACTTC. The genes are TRBV11-2 and TRBJ2-7, with D possibly being TRBD1 (5 bases). This CDR3 is built from 13 residues. Germline V gene sequence: CDR1 SGHAT, CDR2 FQNNGV. V was clipped by 3 bases and J by 2 bases, with 8 bases between them. The full variable domain, rest sourced from reference TRBV11-2 and TRBJ2-7, is EAGVAQSPRYKIIEKRQSVAFWCNPISGHATLYWYQQILGQGPKLLIQFQNNGVVDDSQLPKDRFSAERLKGVDSTLKIQPAKLEDSAVYLCASSFVTAYEQYFGPGTRLTVT.

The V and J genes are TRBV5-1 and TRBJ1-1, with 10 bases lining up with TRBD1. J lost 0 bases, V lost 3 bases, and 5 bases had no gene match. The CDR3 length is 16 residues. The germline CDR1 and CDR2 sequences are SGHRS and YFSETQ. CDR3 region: CASSSGTGALNTEAFF. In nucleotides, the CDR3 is TGCGCCAGCAGCTCCGGGACAGGGGCCTTGAACACTGAAGCTTTCTTT. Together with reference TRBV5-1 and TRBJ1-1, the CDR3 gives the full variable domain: KAGVTQTPRYLIKTRGQQVTLSCSPISGHRSVSWYQQTPGQGLQFLFEYFSETQRNKGNFPGRFSGRQFSNSRSEMNVSTLELGDSALYLCASSSGTGALNTEAFFGQGTRLTVV.

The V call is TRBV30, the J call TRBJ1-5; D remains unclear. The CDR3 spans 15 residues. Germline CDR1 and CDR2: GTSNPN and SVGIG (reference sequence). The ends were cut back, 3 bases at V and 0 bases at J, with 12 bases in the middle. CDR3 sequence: CAWSIGVISNQPQHF. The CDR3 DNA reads TGTGCCTGGAGCATCGGGGTTATTAGCAATCAGCCCCAGCATTTT. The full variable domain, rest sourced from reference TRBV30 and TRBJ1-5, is SQTIHQWPATLVQPVGSPLSLECTVEGTSNPNLYWYRQAAGRGLQLLFYSVGIGQISSEVPQNLSASRPQDRQFILSSKKLLLSDSGFYLCAWSIGVISNQPQHFGDGTRLSIL.

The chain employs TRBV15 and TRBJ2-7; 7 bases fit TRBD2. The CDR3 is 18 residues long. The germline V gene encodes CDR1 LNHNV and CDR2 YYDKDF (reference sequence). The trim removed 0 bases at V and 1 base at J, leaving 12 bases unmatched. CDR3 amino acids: CATSRDPPRDYRSYEQYF. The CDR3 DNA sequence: TGTGCCACCAGCAGAGACCCCCCGAGGGACTACCGTTCCTACGAGCAGTACTTC.

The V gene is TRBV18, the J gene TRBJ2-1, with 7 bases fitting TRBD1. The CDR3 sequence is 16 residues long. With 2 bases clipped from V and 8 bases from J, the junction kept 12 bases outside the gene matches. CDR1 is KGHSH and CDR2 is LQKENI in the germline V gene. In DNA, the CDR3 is TGTGCCAGCTCACCAAGACCGGGACAGAGAGTTGATGAGCAGTTCTTC. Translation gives CASSPRPGQRVDEQFF.

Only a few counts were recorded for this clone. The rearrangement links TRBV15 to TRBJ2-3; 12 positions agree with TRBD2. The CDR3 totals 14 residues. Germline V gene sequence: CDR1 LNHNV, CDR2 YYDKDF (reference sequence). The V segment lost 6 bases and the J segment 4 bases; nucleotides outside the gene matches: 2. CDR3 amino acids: CATRWTSGADTQYF. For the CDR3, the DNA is TGTGCCACCAGATGGACTAGCGGGGCAGATACGCAGTATTTT.

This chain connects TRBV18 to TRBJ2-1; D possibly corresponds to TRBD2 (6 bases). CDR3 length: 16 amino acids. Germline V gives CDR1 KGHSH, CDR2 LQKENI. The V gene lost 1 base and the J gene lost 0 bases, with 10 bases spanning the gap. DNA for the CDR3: TGTGCCAGCTCACCACGCGCGGGGAGCTCCTACAATGAGCAGTTCTTC. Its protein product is CASSPRAGSSYNEQFF.

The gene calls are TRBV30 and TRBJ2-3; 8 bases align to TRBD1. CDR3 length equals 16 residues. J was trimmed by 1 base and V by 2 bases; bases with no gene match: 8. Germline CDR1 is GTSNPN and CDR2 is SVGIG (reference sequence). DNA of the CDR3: TGTGCCTGGAGTACCGGGACAGGCACAGGCACAGATACGCAGTATTTT. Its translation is CAWSTGTGTGTDTQYF.

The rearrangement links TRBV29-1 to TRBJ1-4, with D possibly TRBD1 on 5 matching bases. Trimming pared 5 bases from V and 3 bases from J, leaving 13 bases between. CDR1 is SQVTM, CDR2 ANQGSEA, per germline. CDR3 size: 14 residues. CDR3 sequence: CSVTHRLSNEKLFF. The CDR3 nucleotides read TGCAGCGTTACCCACAGGCTTTCTAATGAAAAACTGTTTTTT.

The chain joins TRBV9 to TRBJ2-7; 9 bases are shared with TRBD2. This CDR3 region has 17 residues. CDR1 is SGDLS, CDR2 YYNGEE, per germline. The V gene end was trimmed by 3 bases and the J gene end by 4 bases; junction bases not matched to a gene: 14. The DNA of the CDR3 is TGTGCCAGCAGCGCTGAAGGGAAAGCGGGAGGAGCTTACGAGCAGTACTTC. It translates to CASSAEGKAGGAYEQYF.